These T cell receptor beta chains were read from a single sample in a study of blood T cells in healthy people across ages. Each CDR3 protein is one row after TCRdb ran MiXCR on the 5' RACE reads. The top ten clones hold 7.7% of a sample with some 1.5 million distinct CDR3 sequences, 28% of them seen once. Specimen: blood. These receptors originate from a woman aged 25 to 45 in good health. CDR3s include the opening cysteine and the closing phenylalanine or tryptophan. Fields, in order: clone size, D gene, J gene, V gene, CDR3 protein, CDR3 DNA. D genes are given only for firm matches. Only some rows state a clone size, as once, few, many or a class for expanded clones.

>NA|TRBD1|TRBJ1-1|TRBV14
CASSRRQTGGRPEAFF
TGTGCCAGCAGCCGACGTCAAACAGGGGGTAGGCCTGAAGCTTTCTTT
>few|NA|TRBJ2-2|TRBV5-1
CASWDWNTGELFF
TGCGCCAGCTGGGACTGGAACACCGGGGAGCTGTTTTTT
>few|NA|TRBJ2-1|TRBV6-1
CASSEAVGGNEQFF
TGTGCCAGCAGTGAGGCGGTGGGGGGCAATGAGCAGTTCTTC
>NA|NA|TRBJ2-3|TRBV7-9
CASSGQLSTDTQYF
TGTGCCAGCAGCGGCCAATTGTCGACAGATACGCAGTATTTT
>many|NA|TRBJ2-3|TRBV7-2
CASSPRDLGVVTDTQYF
TGTGCCAGCAGCCCCAGGGACCTAGGGGTTGTCACAGATACGCAGTATTTT
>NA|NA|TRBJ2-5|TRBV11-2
CASSITGLGETQYF
TGTGCCAGCAGCATCACGGGGCTCGGAGAGACCCAGTACTTC
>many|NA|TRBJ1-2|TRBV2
CASSPRTAYGYTF
TGTGCCAGCAGCCCCAGGACAGCCTACGGCTACACCTTC
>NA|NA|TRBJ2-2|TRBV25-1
CASSVQSTGELFF
TGTGCCAGCAGTGTACAGTCCACCGGGGAGCTGTTTTTT
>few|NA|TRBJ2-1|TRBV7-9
CASSLQGMNEQFF
TGTGCCAGCAGCTTACAGGGTATGAATGAGCAGTTCTTC
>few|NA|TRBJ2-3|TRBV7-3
CASSLTAGASLVTNTQYF
TGTGCCAGCAGCTTAACCGCGGGGGCATCGCTTGTAACAAATACGCAGTATTTT
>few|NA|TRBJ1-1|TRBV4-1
CASSQDSWGSNTEAFF
TGCGCCAGCAGCCAAGATAGTTGGGGGTCGAACACTGAAGCTTTCTTT
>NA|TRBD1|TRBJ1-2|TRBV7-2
CASSLEHRGGGYTF
TGTGCCAGCAGCTTAGAGCACAGGGGAGGCGGCTACACCTTC
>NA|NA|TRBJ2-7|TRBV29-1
CSAETSGIPYEQYF
TGCAGCGCCGAGACCTCAGGGATCCCCTACGAGCAGTACTTC
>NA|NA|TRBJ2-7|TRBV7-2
CASSITVSIGEQYF
TGTGCCAGCAGCATTACAGTATCTATAGGCGAGCAGTACTTC
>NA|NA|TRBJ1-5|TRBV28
CASSAAWGHVGQPQHF
TGTGCCAGCAGTGCAGCCTGGGGGCATGTGGGTCAGCCCCAGCATTTT
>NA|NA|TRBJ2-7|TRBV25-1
CASSESLGRDEQYF
TGTGCCAGCAGTGAATCTCTGGGGCGGGACGAGCAGTACTTC
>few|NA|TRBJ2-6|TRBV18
CASSLPKYSGANVLTF
TGTGCCAGCTCACTCCCGAAGTACTCTGGGGCCAACGTCCTGACTTTC
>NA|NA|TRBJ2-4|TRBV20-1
CSARSWDSPWDEQYF
TGCAGTGCTAGGTCTTGGGACTCACCCTGGGATGAGCAGTACTTC
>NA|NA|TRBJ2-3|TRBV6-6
CASMVEGTDTQYF
TGTGCCAGCATGGTGGAGGGCACAGATACGCAGTATTTT
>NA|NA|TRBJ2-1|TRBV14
CASSQRSRDRGLDNEQFF
TGTGCCAGCAGCCAAAGAAGCCGGGACCGAGGGCTCGACAATGAGCAGTTCTTC
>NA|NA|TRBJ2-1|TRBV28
CASSSVDTNYNEQFF
TGTGCCAGCAGTTCCGTGGATACTAATTACAATGAGCAGTTCTTC
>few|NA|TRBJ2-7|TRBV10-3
CAISGAGPHEQYF
TGTGCCATCAGTGGGGCAGGGCCCCACGAGCAGTACTTC
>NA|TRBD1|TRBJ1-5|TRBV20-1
CSARRQGVGQPQHF
TGCAGTGCTAGGAGACAGGGGGTAGGACAGCCCCAGCATTTT
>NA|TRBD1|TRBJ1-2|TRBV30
CACTRDRAYGYTF
TGTGCCTGCACGAGGGACAGGGCCTATGGCTACACCTTC
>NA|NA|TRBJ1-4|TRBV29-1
CSVEDGEGEKRFF
TGCAGCGTTGAAGACGGGGAAGGGGAAAAACGGTTTTTT
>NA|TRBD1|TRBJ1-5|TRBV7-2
CASSFRETGGLDQPQHF
TGTGCCAGCAGCTTCAGGGAAACAGGGGGCTTGGATCAGCCCCAGCATTTT
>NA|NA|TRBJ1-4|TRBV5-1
CASCGMEGNEKLFF
TGCGCCAGCTGCGGGATGGAGGGGAATGAAAAACTGTTTTTT
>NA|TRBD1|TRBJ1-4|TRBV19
CASSRGLQGNGEKLFF
TGTGCCAGTAGTAGGGGACTACAGGGGAACGGAGAAAAACTGTTTTTT
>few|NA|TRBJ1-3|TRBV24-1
CATQTEDGNTIYF
TGTGCCACGCAAACAGAGGATGGAAACACCATATATTTT
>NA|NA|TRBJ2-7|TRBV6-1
CAGSSSHWESTEQYF
TGTGCCGGCAGCTCATCTCATTGGGAGTCTACCGAGCAGTACTTC
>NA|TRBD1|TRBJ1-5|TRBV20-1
CSASGSKGAQPQHF
TGCAGTGCTAGTGGATCGAAGGGGGCCCAGCCCCAGCATTTT
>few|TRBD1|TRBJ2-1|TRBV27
CASSLRQGREQFF
TGTGCCAGCAGTCTCCGACAGGGACGGGAGCAGTTCTTC
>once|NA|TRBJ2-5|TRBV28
CASSLNLGGRETQYF
TGTGCCAGCAGCCTTAATTTGGGGGGGCGTGAGACCCAGTACTTC
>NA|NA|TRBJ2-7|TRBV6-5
CASSLYPIGGYEQYF
TGTGCCAGCAGTCTTTATCCCATCGGGGGCTACGAGCAGTACTTC
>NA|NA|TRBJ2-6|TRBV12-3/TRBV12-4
CASSLRQTGANVRTF
TGTGCCAGCAGTTTACGACAGACTGGGGCCAACGTCCGGACTTTC
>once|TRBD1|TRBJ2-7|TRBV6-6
CASRGQRVSYEQYF
TGTGCCAGCAGGGGACAGAGGGTGTCCTACGAGCAGTACTTC
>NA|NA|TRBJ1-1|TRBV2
CASRDPGREAFF
TGTGCCAGCAGGGACCCCGGCAGGGAAGCTTTCTTT
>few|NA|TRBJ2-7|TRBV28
CASDSQDSYEQYF
TGTGCCAGCGACAGCCAGGACTCCTACGAGCAGTACTTC
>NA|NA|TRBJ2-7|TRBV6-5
CASSPGATKQYF
TGTGCCAGCAGTCCCGGGGCCACTAAGCAGTACTTC
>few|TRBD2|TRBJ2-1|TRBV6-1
CASSGGTSGLKGNEQFF
TGTGCCAGCAGTGGGGGGACTAGCGGCCTGAAAGGCAATGAGCAGTTCTTC
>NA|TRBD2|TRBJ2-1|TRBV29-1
CSVETSGAYNEQFF
TGCAGCGTTGAAACTAGCGGGGCCTACAATGAGCAGTTCTTC
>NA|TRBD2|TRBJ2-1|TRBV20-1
CSARSPGTSLDNEQFF
TGCAGTGCTAGATCCCCCGGGACTAGCCTAGACAATGAGCAGTTCTTC
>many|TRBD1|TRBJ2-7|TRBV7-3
CASSFGQGGTYEQYF
TGTGCCAGCAGCTTCGGACAGGGGGGAACCTACGAGCAGTACTTC
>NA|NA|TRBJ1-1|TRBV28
CASTIGGTNTGAFF
TGTGCCAGCACCATCGGAGGAACAAACACTGGAGCTTTCTTT
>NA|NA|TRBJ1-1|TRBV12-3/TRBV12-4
CASSIREGNTEAFF
TGTGCCAGCAGTATCAGGGAGGGGAACACTGAAGCTTTCTTT
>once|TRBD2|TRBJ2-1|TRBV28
CASSPGGGGAVEQFF
TGTGCCAGCAGTCCCGGGGGCGGGGGGGCGGTTGAGCAGTTCTTC
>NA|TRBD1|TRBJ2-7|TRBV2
CASSLNRQGLEYF
TGTGCCAGCAGTCTCAATAGACAGGGGCTGGAGTACTTC
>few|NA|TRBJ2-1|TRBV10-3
CAISPQTGAGSYNEQFF
TGTGCCATCAGTCCTCAGACAGGAGCGGGGTCCTACAATGAGCAGTTCTTC
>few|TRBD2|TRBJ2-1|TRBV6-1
CASSLLAGGADEQFF
TGTGCCAGCAGTCTTCTAGCGGGGGGTGCCGATGAGCAGTTCTTC
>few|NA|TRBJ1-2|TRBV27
CASSSGPTPGGHYGYTF
TGTGCCAGCAGTTCCGGCCCTACACCCGGGGGGCACTATGGCTACACCTTC
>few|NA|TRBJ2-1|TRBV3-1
CASSQEAGYNEQFF
TGTGCCAGCAGCCAAGAGGCGGGCTACAATGAGCAGTTCTTC
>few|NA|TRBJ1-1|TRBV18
CASSPNPRDTEAFF
TGTGCCAGCTCACCAAACCCTAGGGACACTGAAGCTTTCTTT